This T cell receptor (beta chain) was documented in a study of CD8 T cells in ankylosing spondylitis. Worth noting for this clonotype: Its antigen is not known.

Study-level findings and limits: Earlier literature documents some of the motif variants in reactive arthritis synovial fluid and blood. Characteristic, it appeared, of ankylosing spondylitis blood was a TCR beta motif of roughly eight highly homologous variants. Matched ankylosing spondylitis synovial fluid reportedly contained a significantly enriched population of disease-linked clones.

One entry per CDR3 protein, called by TCRdb with MiXCR from the 5' RACE reads. This sample has under 250,000 distinct CDR3 sequences, with roughly 32% found just once. Between the trimmed V and J ends, which lost 1 base and 0 bases, there was a span of 10 bases. The CDR3 contains 16 residues. The sample was blood, either unsorted or a sorted T cell fraction (not recorded which). J is TRBJ1-3 and V is TRBV12-3 or TRBV12-4; D call uncertain. The receptor comes from a male donor with ankylosing spondylitis or in good health (not recorded which). For the CDR3, the DNA is TGTGCCAGCAGTTTAGAGCCGCGGGGCTCTGGAAACACCATATATTTT. It codes for CASSLEPRGSGNTIYF.